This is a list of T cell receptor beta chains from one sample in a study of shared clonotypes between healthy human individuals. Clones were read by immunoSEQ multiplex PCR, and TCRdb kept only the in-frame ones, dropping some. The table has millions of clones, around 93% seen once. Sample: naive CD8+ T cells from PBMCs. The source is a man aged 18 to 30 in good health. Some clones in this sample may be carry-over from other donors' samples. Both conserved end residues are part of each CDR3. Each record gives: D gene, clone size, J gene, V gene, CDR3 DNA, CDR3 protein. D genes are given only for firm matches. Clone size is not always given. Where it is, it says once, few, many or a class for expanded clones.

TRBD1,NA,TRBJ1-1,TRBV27,TGTGCCAGCAGTCCTCAGAAGGGACAGACGATAGAAGCTTTCTTT,CASSPQKGQTIEAFF
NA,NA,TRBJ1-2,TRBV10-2,TGCGCCAGCAGTGACACGGGAGCTAACTATGGCTACACCTTC,CASSDTGANYGYTF
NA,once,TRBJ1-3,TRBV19,TGTGCCAGCACCGAGGGGGTGAATGGAAACACCATATATTTT,CASTEGVNGNTIYF
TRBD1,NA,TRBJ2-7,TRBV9,TGTGCCAGCAGCGTAGCTGACAGGGGGCAATACGAGCAGTACTTC,CASSVADRGQYEQYF
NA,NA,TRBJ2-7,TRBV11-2,TGTGCCAGCAGCTTTACCGCGGGTAGGGGCGAGCAGTACTTC,CASSFTAGRGEQYF
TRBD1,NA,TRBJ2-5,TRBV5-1,TGCGCCAGCAGCCCTGGGACAGGGCAAGAGACCCAGTACTTC,CASSPGTGQETQYF
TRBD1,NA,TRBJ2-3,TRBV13,TGTGCCAGCAGCTTAGACAGGGGGTTCACAGATACGCAGTATTTT,CASSLDRGFTDTQYF
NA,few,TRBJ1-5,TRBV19,TGTGCCAGTAGTATTCGAGAAACCAATCAGCCCCAGCATTTT,CASSIRETNQPQHF
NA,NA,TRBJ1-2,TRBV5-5,TGTGCCAGCACCTACCTGAACCAGGGGAACTATGGCTACACCTTC,CASTYLNQGNYGYTF
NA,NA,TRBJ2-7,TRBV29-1,TGCAGCGTCGGACGCGGGGACGAGCAGTACTTC,CSVGRGDEQYF
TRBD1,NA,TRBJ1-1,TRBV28,TGTGCCAGCAGTTTCCTGACAGGGAGAACTGAAGCTTTCTTT,CASSFLTGRTEAFF
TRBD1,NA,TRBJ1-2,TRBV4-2,TGTGCCAGCAGCCAAGACCATCCGGACAGGGGGCGCGGCTACACCTTC,CASSQDHPDRGRGYTF
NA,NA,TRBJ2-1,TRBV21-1,TGTGCCAGCAGCCAAGCATGCCAGGGGGGCTCCTACAATGAGCAGTTCTTC,CASSQACQGGSYNEQFF
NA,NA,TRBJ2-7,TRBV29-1,TGCAGCGTTGAAGATTTAGGGGCGCTGACCTACGAGCAGTACTTC,CSVEDLGALTYEQYF
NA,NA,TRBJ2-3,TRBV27,TGTGCCGGCACACTGGAGCAGGGTACAGATACGCAGTATTTT,CAGTLEQGTDTQYF
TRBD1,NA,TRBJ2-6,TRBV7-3,TGTGCCAGCAGCCCGTCGGACAGGGGCTCTGGGGCCAACGTCCTGACTTTC,CASSPSDRGSGANVLTF
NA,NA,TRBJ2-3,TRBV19,TGTGCCAGTAGTCCCTGGTCCCAGGGGTTGGGCACAGATACGCAGTATTTT,CASSPWSQGLGTDTQYF
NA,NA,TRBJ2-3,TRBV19,TGTGCCAGTAGTATAGTATCCGGGTTCACAGATACGCAGTATTTT,CASSIVSGFTDTQYF
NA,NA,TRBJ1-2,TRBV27,TGTGCCAGCAGTTTAACCCAGGGGTTTTACTATGGCTACACCTTC,CASSLTQGFYYGYTF
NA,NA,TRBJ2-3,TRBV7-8,TGTGCCAGCAGCTTAGCGCATATAGCTGCTATATCTAGCACAGATACGCAGTATTTT,CASSLAHIAAISSTDTQYF